The 15 T cell receptor beta chains in this list originate from one sample, sequenced in a study of spatial heterogeneity in lung cancer. A single record per CDR3 protein comes from TCRdb applying MiXCR to the 5' RACE reads. The sample has about 120,000 distinct CDR3 sequences; 10% to 12% are singletons. Described time point: blood at routine non-recurrence follow-up after resection. The sequencing used PBMCs, collected at follow-up. These receptors all stem from a female donor with early-stage non-small cell lung cancer.

This chain uses TRBV6-6 with TRBJ2-7; 7 positions match TRBD2. CDR1 is MNHNY, CDR2 SVGAGI, per germline (reference sequence). The CDR3 has 14 residues. The ends lost 6 bases at V and 1 base at J; junction bases unmatched: 6. The CDR3 coding sequence is TGTGCCAGCAGACTAGCGTCTTTTTCCTACGAGCAGTACTTC. Its translation: CASRLASFSYEQYF.

This clonotype was found many times. The chain couples TRBV12-3 or TRBV12-4 to TRBJ2-1; 7 positions match TRBD2. The CDR3 sequence is 14 residues long. J was trimmed by 7 bases and V by 3 bases; bases with no gene match: 6. The CDR3 spells CASSFAGVVNEQFF. The CDR3 bases are TGTGCCAGCAGTTTCGCGGGAGTAGTAAATGAGCAGTTCTTC.

This clonotype was recorded a few times. The chain couples TRBV11-3 to TRBJ2-1; TRBD2 agrees at 9 bases. This CDR3 region has 17 residues. V shed 1 base and J 5 bases; nucleotides not matched to a gene: 9. CDR1 and CDR2 (germline): SGHNT, YENEEA. CDR3 in amino acids: CASSLGVYASGDNEQFF. As DNA, the CDR3 is TGTGCCAGCAGCTTAGGGGTTTATGCTAGCGGGGACAATGAGCAGTTCTTC.

This clonotype was counted between two and nine times. V gene TRBV20-1 combines with J gene TRBJ2-1; TRBD2 agrees at 7 bases. Trimming at V came to 5 bases and at J to 4 bases, leaving 14 bases not matched to a gene. This CDR3 comprises 16 residues. The V gene's germline CDR1 is DFQATT and CDR2 SNEGSKA (reference sequence). CDR3 protein: CSARSWAGVAYNEQFF. CDR3 DNA: TGCAGTGCTCGTTCGTGGGCGGGAGTTGCGTACAATGAGCAGTTCTTC.

This sequence joins TRBV28 and TRBJ2-1, with TRBD1 as a possible D gene (6 bases). CDR3 size: 18 residues. Trimming took 5 bases from V and 6 from J, leaving 26 bases between them. CDR1 MDHEN and CDR2 SYDVKM come from the germline V gene. CDR3 region: CASSDRDKGSKVVNEQFF. CDR3 bases: TGTGCCAGCAGTGACCGGGACAAGGGTTCGAAGGTGGTCAATGAGCAGTTCTTC.

This clonotype was recorded a few times. The chain links TRBV11-2 to TRBJ1-3; D remains unclear. The germline V gene encodes CDR1 SGHAT and CDR2 FQNNGV. With 6 bases removed from V and 0 bases from J, the gap between germline ends came to 12 bases. The CDR3 has 15 amino acids. CDR3 coding DNA: TGTGCCAGCAGTCTTACTACGGTCTCTGGAAACACCATATATTTT. Its protein is CASSLTTVSGNTIYF.

This clonotype was observed at least ten times. The chain carries TRBV28 and TRBJ2-2; D is uncertain. This CDR3 comprises 14 residues. The germline V and J ends were trimmed by 10 bases and 2 bases, with 14 bases remaining between them. Per germline, CDR1 MDHEN and CDR2 SYDVKM. In DNA, the CDR3 is TGTGCCACCCTTGGGCAGCTCAACACCGGGGAGCTGTTTTTT. This sequence encodes CATLGQLNTGELFF.

There are many counts of this clonotype. A junction end diverges from the germline sequence, so it may reflect a read error. The rearrangement links TRBV11-3 to TRBJ1-1, with unresolved D. From germline, CDR1 is SGHNT and CDR2 YENEEA. The CDR3 has 13 residues. The CDR3 sequence: CASSRQENTEAFF. The CDR3 bases are TGCGCCAGCTCCCGCCAGGAGAACACTGAAGCTTTCTTT. Based on the CDR3 plus reference TRBV11-3 and TRBJ1-1, the full variable domain is EAGVVQSPRYKIIEKKQPVAFWCNPISGHNTLYWYLQNLGQGPELLIRYENEEAVDDSQLPKDRFSAERLKGVDSTLKIQPAELGDSAVYLCASSRQENTEAFFGQGTRLTVV.

This clonotype was recorded a few times. The chain has TRBV2 and TRBJ2-1; TRBD2 aligns across 8 bases. The CDR3 length is 13 residues. V lost 7 bases, J lost 6 bases, and 5 bases stayed unmatched. Germline V lookup: CDR1 SNHLY, CDR2 FYNNEI. The CDR3 here is CASTQREFNEQFF. The CDR3 DNA is TGTGCCAGCACCCAGCGGGAGTTCAATGAGCAGTTCTTC.

The chain recombines TRBV25-1 with TRBJ1-6; 7 positions agree with TRBD1. V shed 7 bases, J shed 9 bases, and the junction held 12 bases outside the gene matches. Per germline, CDR1 MGHDK and CDR2 SYGVNS. The CDR3 runs 15 residues. CDR3 amino acids: CASTPEGTDGSPLHF. CDR3 DNA sequence: TGTGCCAGCACCCCGGAGGGGACAGACGGTTCACCCCTCCACTTT.

This clonotype was counted at least ten times. The chain uses TRBV29-1 and TRBJ1-1, with a possible D match to TRBD1 (5 bases). The germline gives CDR1 SQVTM, CDR2 ANQGSEA. V dropped 4 bases and J dropped 0 bases, with 18 bases sitting between them. CDR3 length: 16 amino acids. The CDR3 DNA sequence: TGCAGCGTTGTGGGGCGAGACAGCACACTGAACACTGAAGCTTTCTTT. This sequence encodes CSVVGRDSTLNTEAFF. Full variable domain (rest looked up from reference TRBV29-1 and TRBJ1-1): SAVISQKPSRDICQRGTSLTIQCQVDSQVTMMFWYRQQPGQSLTLIATANQGSEATYESGFVIDKFPISRPNLTFSTLTVSNMSPEDSSIYLCSVVGRDSTLNTEAFFGQGTRLTVV.

The chain combines TRBV28 with TRBJ1-5; tentatively, D is TRBD1 (5 bases). Germline V gene lookup returns CDR1 MDHEN and CDR2 SYDVKM. Trimming removed 3 bases at V and 0 bases at J, with 18 bases between. This CDR3 is 18 amino acids long. CDR3 in DNA: TGTGCCAGCAGTTTTGGTCAGGGCCGGGGATATAGCAATCAGCCCCAGCATTTT. It is translated as CASSFGQGRGYSNQPQHF.

This clonotype was detected only a few times. The chain links TRBV7-2 to TRBJ2-1; D is undetermined. Germline values: CDR1 SGHTA, CDR2 FQGNSA. V dropped 0 bases and J dropped 9 bases, with 12 bases sitting between them. This CDR3 has 14 amino acids. The CDR3, as DNA: TGTGCCAGCAGCTTAGCGAGGACCGACGGTGAGCAGTTCTTC. Protein: CASSLARTDGEQFF. Together with reference TRBV7-2 and TRBJ2-1, the CDR3 gives the full variable domain: GAGVSQSPSNKVTEKGKDVELRCDPISGHTALYWYRQSLGQGLEFLIYFQGNSAPDKSGLPSDRFSAERTGGSVSTLTIQRTQQEDSAVYLCASSLARTDGEQFFGPGTRLTVL.

Ten or more counts support this clonotype. The J gene is TRBJ1-5, the V gene TRBV10-3; D is possibly TRBD1 (6 bases). V lost 2 bases and J lost 4, with 9 bases in between. The CDR3 sequence is 14 residues long. Germline V lookup: CDR1 ENHRY, CDR2 SYGVKD. CDR3 nucleotide sequence: TGTGCCATCAGTGAGAGGACAGTTAATCAGCCCCAGCATTTT. This encodes CAISERTVNQPQHF.

The rearrangement joins TRBV9 to TRBJ2-7, with D unresolved. V dropped 3 bases and J dropped 3 bases, with 16 bases sitting between them. The CDR3 is 15 amino acids. Looked up from germline, CDR1 is SGDLS and CDR2 is YYNGEE. The CDR3 here is CASSASPTSHYEQYF. The CDR3 DNA sequence: TGTGCCAGCAGCGCCTCTCCCACCTCCCACTACGAGCAGTACTTC.